Listed below are T cell receptor beta chains from one sample, sequenced in a study of Graves' ophthalmopathy and Graves' hyperthyroidism. TCRdb passed the multiplex PCR reads through MiXCR, listing each CDR3 protein once. This sample has around 600,000 distinct CDR3 sequences; 35% to 50% occur once, and the top ten carry more than 2.5%. The specimen sequenced was peripheral blood. The source of these receptors is an adult man with Graves' ophthalmopathy. The CDR3 runs from the conserved cysteine through the conserved F or W. The D gene is left open where the match is weak. The size field is filled for only some rows; it gives once, few, many or a size class.

clone_size d_call j_call v_call cdr3_aa cdr3_nt
many TRBD1 TRBJ2-7 TRBV7-9 CASSRQGSYEQYF TGTGCCAGCAGTCGACAGGGATCCTACGAGCAGTACTTC
. . TRBJ1-3 TRBV29-1 CSVAAGNTIYF TGCAGCGTTGCGGCGGGGAACACCATATATTTT
many TRBD1 TRBJ2-7 TRBV5-8 CASSLVSSGGYYEQYF TGTGCCAGCAGCTTGGTCTCCTCAGGGGGATACTACGAGCAGTACTTC
. . TRBJ2-7 TRBV30 CAWSIGGARNEQYF TGTGCCTGGAGCATTGGGGGCGCGAGGAACGAGCAGTACTTC
. TRBD1 TRBJ2-7 TRBV29-1 CSVDGTGGNEQYF TGCAGCGTCGACGGGACAGGGGGCAACGAGCAGTACTTC
. . TRBJ1-1 TRBV6-6 CASSEFGLGVNTEAFF TGTGCCAGCAGTGAATTCGGTCTGGGCGTGAACACTGAAGCTTTCTTT
once TRBD1 TRBJ2-7 TRBV27 CASSPTGINNEQYF TGTGCCAGCAGTCCGACAGGGATAAACAACGAGCAGTACTTC
many TRBD1 TRBJ2-2 TRBV10-3 CANRDSNTGELFF TGTGCCAACCGGGACAGCAACACCGGGGAGCTGTTTTTT
. . TRBJ1-1 TRBV5-1 CASSLGTVNEAFF TGCGCCAGCAGCTTAGGGACGGTTAATGAAGCTTTCTTT
many . TRBJ1-1 TRBV6-5 CASTQDSLNTEAFF TGTGCCAGCACCCAGGACAGTTTGAACACTGAAGCTTTCTTT
. TRBD1 TRBJ1-5 TRBV10-3 CASTTTGEQPQHF TGTGCCAGTACTACGACAGGGGAGCAGCCCCAGCATTTT
. . TRBJ1-6 TRBV10-3 CAALTGGGSPLHF TGTGCCGCCTTGACGGGGGGTGGCTCACCCCTCCACTTT
. . TRBJ1-1 TRBV30 CAWGDTLNTEAFF TGTGCCTGGGGGGACACTTTGAACACTGAAGCTTTCTTT
. . TRBJ1-4 TRBV2 CASTDTGGGGENLFF TGTGCCAGCACGGACACCGGGGGCGGAGGAGAAAATCTGTTTTTT
many TRBD1 TRBJ1-4 TRBV7-2 CASSSGTGINEKLFF TGTGCCAGCAGCTCCGGGACAGGGATAAATGAAAAACTGTTTTTT
. TRBD1 TRBJ1-5 TRBV20-1 CSAQTTWGQRSNQPQHF TGCAGTGCACAGACCACGTGGGGACAGCGAAGCAATCAGCCCCAGCATTTT
once . TRBJ2-7 TRBV4-2 CASSWPGNDEQYF TGTGCCAGCAGCTGGCCAGGGAACGACGAGCAGTACTTC
. TRBD2 TRBJ2-7 TRBV10-3 CAISEVSGRVEQYF TGTGCCATCAGTGAGGTAAGCGGGAGGGTTGAGCAGTACTTC
. TRBD1 TRBJ1-2 TRBV10-3 CAFRAGGTGDGYTF TGTGCCTTCAGAGCCGGCGGGACAGGGGATGGCTACACCTTC
few . TRBJ2-7 TRBV9 CASSGDSLPTYEQYF TGTGCCAGCAGCGGCGACTCCCTTCCTACCTACGAGCAGTACTTC
many . TRBJ1-2 TRBV25-1 CASRGGDYGYTF TGTGCCAGCAGAGGTGGGGACTATGGCTACACCTTC
few . TRBJ1-2 TRBV6-1 CAIVIQGALNYGYTF TGTGCCATCGTAATTCAGGGCGCATTAAACTATGGCTACACCTTC
. . TRBJ1-6 TRBV4-2 CASSQGTHTGLNSPLHF TGTGCCAGCAGCCAAGGTACACATACAGGGTTAAATTCACCCCTCCACTTT
few TRBD1 TRBJ2-7 TRBV3-1 CASSQDQGERNEQYF TGTGCCAGCAGCCAAGACCAGGGGGAGCGGAACGAGCAGTACTTC
. . TRBJ2-1 TRBV7-9 CASSLVGGNEQFF TGTGCCAGCAGCTTAGTAGGCGGGAATGAGCAGTTCTTC
. TRBD1 TRBJ2-5 TRBV15 CATSAGQGQETQYF TGTGCCACCAGCGCGGGACAGGGCCAAGAGACCCAGTACTTC
many TRBD1 TRBJ1-5 TRBV29-1 CSVADRRSQPQHF TGCAGCGTAGCGGACAGGAGAAGCCAGCCCCAGCATTTT
few . TRBJ1-1 TRBV10-3 CAISDRGPYNEQFF TGTGCCATCAGTGACCGGGGGCCTTACAATGAGCAGTTCTTT
many TRBD2 TRBJ2-7 TRBV10-3 CAIRQGLAGAYEQYF TGTGCCATCAGGCAAGGACTAGCGGGAGCCTACGAGCAGTACTTC
. TRBD2 TRBJ2-5 TRBV29-1 CSVAELAGLTQETQYF TGCAGCGTGGCAGAACTAGCGGGACTGACTCAAGAGACCCAGTACTTC
once . TRBJ1-1 TRBV7-2 CASSLGSHEAFF TGTGCCAGCAGCTTAGGCAGCCATGAAGCTTTCTTT
many . TRBJ2-5 TRBV11-1 CASSFGSSATQYF TGTGCCAGCAGCTTTGGTAGTTCCGCGACCCAGTACTTC
many . TRBJ2-2 TRBV15 CATSTGGELFF TGTGCCACCAGCACCGGAGGGGAGCTGTTTTTT
many TRBD1 TRBJ2-5 TRBV5-1 CASSLGQGAHQETQYF TGCGCCAGCAGCTTGGGACAGGGCGCGCATCAAGAGACCCAGTACTTC
. . TRBJ1-2 TRBV2 CASSSGTNFVYGYTF TGTGCCAGCAGTTCCGGGACAAATTTTGTCTATGGCTACACCTTC
few . TRBJ1-1 TRBV7-2 CASSKWTDNTEAFF TGTGCCAGCAGCAAATGGACTGACAACACTGAAGCTTTCTTT
many . TRBJ2-7 TRBV25-1 CASSEYEGWYEQYF TGTGCCAGCAGTGAATATGAGGGGTGGTACGAGCAGTACTTC
. TRBD1 TRBJ2-7 TRBV7-8 CASSITGAGNEQYF TGTGCCAGCAGTATAACAGGGGCCGGGAACGAGCAGTACTTC
many . TRBJ1-1 TRBV24-1 CATSGGGGTEAFF TGTGCCACCAGTGGGGGAGGTGGCACTGAAGCTTTCTTT
few . TRBJ1-2 TRBV29-1 CSVAGQGFGYTF TGCAGCGTTGCGGGGCAGGGATTTGGCTACACCTTC
. . TRBJ2-6 TRBV2 CASRGLRNIQYFGANVLTF .
many TRBD1 TRBJ1-6 TRBV10-3 CASSAQDRNSPLHF TGTGCCAGCAGCGCCCAGGACAGGAATTCACCCCTCCACTTT
many . TRBJ2-3 TRBV29-1 CSVARQWGTDTQYF TGCAGCGTTGCCCGCCAGTGGGGCACAGATACGCAGTATTTT
few . TRBJ2-7 TRBV6-5 CASSPTGNSYEQYF TGTGCCAGCAGTCCTACCGGGAATTCCTACGAGCAGTACTTC